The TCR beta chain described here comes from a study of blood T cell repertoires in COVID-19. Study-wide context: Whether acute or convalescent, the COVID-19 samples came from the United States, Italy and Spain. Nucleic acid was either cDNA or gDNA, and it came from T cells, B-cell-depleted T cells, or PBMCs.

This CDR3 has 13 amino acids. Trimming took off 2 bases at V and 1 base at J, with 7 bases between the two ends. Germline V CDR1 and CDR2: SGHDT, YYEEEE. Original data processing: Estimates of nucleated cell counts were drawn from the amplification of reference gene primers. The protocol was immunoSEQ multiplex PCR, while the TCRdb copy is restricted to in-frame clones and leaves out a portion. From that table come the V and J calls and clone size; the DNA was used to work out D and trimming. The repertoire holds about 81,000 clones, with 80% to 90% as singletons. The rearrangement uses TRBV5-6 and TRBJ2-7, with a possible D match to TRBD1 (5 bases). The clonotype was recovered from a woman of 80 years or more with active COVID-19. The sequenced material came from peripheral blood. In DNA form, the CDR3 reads TGTGCCAGCAGCTTTAGGGGTTCCTACGAGCAGTACTTC. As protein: CASSFRGSYEQYF.